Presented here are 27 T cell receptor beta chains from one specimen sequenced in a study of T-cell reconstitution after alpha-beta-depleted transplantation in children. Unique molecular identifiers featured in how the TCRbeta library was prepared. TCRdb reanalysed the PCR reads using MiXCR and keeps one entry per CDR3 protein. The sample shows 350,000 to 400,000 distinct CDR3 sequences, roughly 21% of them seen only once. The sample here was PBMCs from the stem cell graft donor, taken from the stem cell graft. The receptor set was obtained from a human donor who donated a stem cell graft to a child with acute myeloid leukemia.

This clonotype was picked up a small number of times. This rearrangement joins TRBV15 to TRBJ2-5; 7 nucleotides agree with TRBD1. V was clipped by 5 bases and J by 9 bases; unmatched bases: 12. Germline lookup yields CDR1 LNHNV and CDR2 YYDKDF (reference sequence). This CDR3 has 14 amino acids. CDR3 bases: TGTGCCACCAGCCTTCGGACAGGTTGGGATCCCCAGTACTTC. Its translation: CATSLRTGWDPQYF.

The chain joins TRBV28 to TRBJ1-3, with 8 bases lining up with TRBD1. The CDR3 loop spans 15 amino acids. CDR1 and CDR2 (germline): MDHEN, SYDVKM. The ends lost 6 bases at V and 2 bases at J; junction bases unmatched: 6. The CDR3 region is CASRPQGGTGNTIYF. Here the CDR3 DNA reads TGTGCCAGCAGGCCACAGGGGGGTACTGGAAACACCATATATTTT.

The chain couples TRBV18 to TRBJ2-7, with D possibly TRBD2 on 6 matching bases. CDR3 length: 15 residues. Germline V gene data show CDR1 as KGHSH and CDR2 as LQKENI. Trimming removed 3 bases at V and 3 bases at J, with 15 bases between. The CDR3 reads CASSPSGTDFYEQYF. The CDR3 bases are TGTGCCAGCTCACCGTCCGGGACTGATTTCTACGAGCAGTACTTC.

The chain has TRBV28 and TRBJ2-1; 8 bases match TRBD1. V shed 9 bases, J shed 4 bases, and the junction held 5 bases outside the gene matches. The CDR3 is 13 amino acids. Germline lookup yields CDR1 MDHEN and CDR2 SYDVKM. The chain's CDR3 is CASTGGIYNEQFF. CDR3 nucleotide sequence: TGTGCCAGTACAGGGGGAATATACAATGAGCAGTTCTTC.

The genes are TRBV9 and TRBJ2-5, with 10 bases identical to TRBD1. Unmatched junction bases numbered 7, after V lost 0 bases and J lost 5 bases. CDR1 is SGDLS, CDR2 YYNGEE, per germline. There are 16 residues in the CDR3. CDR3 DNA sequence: TGTGCCAGCAGCGTAGGGAAGACAGGGGGCGCGGAGACCCAGTACTTC. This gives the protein CASSVGKTGGAETQYF.

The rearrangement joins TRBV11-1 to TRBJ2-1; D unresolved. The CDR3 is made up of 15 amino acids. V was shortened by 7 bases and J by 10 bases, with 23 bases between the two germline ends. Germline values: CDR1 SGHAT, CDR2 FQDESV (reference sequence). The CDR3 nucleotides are TGTGCCAGCACGCCCCGGCTATCTCCTCTCGGGGAGCAGTTCTTC. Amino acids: CASTPRLSPLGEQFF.

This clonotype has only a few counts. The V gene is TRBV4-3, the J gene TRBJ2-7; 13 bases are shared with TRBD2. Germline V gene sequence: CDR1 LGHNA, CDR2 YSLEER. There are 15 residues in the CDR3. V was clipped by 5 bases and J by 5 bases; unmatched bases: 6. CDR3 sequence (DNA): TGCGCCAGCAGCACCCGGACTAGCGGGAGTCACGAGCAGTACTTC. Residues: CASSTRTSGSHEQYF.

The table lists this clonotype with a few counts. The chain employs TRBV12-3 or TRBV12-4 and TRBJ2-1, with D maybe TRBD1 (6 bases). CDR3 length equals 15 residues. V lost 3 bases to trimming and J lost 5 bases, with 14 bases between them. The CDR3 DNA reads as TGTGCCAGCAGTTTCCCGTCGACAGGCCACAATGAGCAGTTCTTC. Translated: CASSFPSTGHNEQFF.

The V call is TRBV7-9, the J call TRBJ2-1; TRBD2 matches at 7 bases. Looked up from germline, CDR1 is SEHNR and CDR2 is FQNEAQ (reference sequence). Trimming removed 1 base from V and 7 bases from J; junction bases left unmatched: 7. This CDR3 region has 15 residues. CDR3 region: CASSLVGTTSNEQFF. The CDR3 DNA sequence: TGTGCCAGCAGCTTAGTGGGGACTACCAGTAATGAGCAGTTCTTC. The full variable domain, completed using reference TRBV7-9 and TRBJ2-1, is DTGVSQNPRHKITKRGQNVTFRCDPISEHNRLYWYRQTLGQGPEFLTYFQNEAQLEKSRLLSDRFSAERPKGSFSTLEIQRTEQGDSAMYLCASSLVGTTSNEQFFGPGTRLTVL.

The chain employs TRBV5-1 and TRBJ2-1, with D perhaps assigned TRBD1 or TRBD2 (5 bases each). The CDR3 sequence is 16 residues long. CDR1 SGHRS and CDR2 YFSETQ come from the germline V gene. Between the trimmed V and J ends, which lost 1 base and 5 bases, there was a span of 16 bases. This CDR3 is CASSLNAGTTNNEQFF. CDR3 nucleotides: TGCGCCAGCAGCTTGAATGCCGGGACGACGAACAATGAGCAGTTCTTC.

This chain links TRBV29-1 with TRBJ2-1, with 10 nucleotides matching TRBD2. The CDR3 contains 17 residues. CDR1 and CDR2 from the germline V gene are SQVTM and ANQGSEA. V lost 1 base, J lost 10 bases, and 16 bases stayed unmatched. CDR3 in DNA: TGCAGCGTTGAAGCTAGTGGGGCTAGCGGGAGTTTCGGGGAGCAGTTCTTC. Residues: CSVEASGASGSFGEQFF.

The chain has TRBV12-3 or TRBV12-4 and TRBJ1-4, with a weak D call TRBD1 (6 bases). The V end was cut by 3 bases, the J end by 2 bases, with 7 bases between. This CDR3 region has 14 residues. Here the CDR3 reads CASSFQGTNEKLFF. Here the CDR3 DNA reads TGTGCCAGCAGTTTTCAGGGGACTAATGAAAAACTGTTTTTT.

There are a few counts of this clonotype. The CDR3 reads CASSLQKNYEQYF. The CDR3 bases are TGTGCCAGCAGTTTGCAAAAGAATTACGAGCAGTACTTC. J is TRBJ2-7 and V is TRBV28; D not resolved. The V end was cut by 3 bases, the J end by 4 bases, with 10 bases between. This CDR3 contains 13 residues. Germline values: CDR1 MDHEN, CDR2 SYDVKM.

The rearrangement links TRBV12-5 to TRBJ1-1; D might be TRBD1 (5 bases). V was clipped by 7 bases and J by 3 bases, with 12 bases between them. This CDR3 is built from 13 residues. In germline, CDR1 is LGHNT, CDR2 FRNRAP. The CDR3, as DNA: TGTGCTAGTGCCTGGGGAGGGGACACTGAAGCTTTCTTT. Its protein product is CASAWGGDTEAFF.

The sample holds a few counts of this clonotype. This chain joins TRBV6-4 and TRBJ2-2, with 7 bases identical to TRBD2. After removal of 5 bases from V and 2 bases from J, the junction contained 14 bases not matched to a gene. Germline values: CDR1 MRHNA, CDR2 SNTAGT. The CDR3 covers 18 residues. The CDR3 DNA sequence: TGTGCCAGCAGTCGGAGGTACCGGGACTACATTAACACCGGGGAGCTGTTTTTT. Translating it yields CASSRRYRDYINTGELFF.

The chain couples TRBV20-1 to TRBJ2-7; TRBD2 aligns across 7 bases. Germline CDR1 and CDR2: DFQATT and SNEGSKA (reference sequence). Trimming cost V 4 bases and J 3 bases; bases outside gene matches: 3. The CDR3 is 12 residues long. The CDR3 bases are TGCAGTGCTACCGGGACTAACTACGAGCAGTACTTC. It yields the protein CSATGTNYEQYF.

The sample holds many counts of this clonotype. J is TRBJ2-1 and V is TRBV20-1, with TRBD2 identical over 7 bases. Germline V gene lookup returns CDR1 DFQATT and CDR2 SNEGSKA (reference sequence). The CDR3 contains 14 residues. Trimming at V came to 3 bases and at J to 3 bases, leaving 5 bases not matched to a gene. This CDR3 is CSARAQRDYNEQFF. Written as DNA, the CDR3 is TGCAGTGCTAGGGCCCAGCGGGACTACAATGAGCAGTTCTTC.

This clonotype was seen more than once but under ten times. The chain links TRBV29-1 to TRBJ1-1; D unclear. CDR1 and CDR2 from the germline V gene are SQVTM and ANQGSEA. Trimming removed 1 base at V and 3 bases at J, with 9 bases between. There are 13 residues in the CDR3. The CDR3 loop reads CSVEGVRDTEAFF. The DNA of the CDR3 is TGCAGCGTTGAAGGCGTGAGGGACACTGAAGCTTTCTTT.

The CDR3 DNA reads as TGCGCCAGCAGCGCTACCGGGACAGGGGGCGGAAATGAGCAGTTCTTC. Residues: CASSATGTGGGNEQFF. The chain recombines TRBV5-1 with TRBJ2-1; 12 nucleotides align to TRBD1. The CDR3 has 16 residues. Trimming took 4 bases from V and 7 from J; bases not matched to a gene: 9. Per the germline V gene, CDR1 is SGHRS and CDR2 is YFSETQ.

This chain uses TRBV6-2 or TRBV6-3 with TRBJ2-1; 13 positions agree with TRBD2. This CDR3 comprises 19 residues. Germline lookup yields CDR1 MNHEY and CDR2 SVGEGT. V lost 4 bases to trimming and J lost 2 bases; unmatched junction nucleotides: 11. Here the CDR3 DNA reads TGTGCCAGCAGTTCAACCGGGACTAGCGGGATTTTGGCCTACAATGAGCAGTTCTTC. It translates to CASSSTGTSGILAYNEQFF.

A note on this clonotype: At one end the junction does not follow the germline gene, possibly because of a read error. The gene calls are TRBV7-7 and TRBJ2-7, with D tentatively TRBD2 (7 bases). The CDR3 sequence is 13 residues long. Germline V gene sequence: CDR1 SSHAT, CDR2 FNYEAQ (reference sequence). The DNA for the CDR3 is TGTGCTAGCAGCACAGGGTCGGGAGGCGAGCAGTACTTC. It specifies CASSTGSGGEQYF.

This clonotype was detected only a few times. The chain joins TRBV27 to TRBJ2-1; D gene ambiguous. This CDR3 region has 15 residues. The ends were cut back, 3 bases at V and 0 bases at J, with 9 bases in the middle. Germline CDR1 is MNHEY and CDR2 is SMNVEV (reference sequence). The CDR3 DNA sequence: TGTGCCAGCAGTTTTAAGGCTAGCTCCTACAATGAGCAGTTCTTC. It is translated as CASSFKASSYNEQFF.

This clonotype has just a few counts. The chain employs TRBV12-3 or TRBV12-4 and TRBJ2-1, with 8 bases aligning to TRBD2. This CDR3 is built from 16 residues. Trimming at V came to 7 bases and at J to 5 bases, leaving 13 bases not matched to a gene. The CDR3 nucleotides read TGTGCCAGCACTCTAGGGCTAGCGGGCGGAAACAATGAGCAGTTCTTC. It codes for CASTLGLAGGNNEQFF.

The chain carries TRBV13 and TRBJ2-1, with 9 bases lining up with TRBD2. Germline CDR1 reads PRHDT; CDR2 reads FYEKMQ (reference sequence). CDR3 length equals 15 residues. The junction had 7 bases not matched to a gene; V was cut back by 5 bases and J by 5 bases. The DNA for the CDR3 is TGTGCCAGCAGCCCGTGGGGACTAGCAGACAATGAGCAGTTCTTC. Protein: CASSPWGLADNEQFF. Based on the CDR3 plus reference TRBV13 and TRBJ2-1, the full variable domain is AAGVIQSPRHLIKEKRETATLKCYPIPRHDTVYWYQQGPGQDPQFLISFYEKMQSDKGSIPDRFSAQQFSDYHSELNMSSLELGDSALYFCASSPWGLADNEQFFGPGTRLTVL.

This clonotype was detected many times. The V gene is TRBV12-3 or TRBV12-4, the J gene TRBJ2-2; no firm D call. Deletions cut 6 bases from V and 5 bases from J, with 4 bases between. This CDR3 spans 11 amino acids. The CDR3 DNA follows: TGTGCCAGCAGATCAACCGGGGAGCTGTTTTTT. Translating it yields CASRSTGELFF.

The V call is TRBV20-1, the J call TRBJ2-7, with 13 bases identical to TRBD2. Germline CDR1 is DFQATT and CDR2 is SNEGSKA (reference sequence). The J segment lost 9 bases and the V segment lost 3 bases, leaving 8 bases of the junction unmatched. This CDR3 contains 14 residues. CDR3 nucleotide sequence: TGCAGTGCTAGGACTAGCGGGAGGAAGGAGGTGCAGTACTTC. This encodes CSARTSGRKEVQYF.

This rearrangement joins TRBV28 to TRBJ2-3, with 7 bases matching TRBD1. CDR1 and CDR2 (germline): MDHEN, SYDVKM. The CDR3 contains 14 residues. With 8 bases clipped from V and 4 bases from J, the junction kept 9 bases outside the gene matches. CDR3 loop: CASRYRGSSDTQYF. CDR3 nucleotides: TGTGCCAGCCGTTACAGGGGAAGTTCAGATACGCAGTATTTT.